The next 5 T cell receptor beta chains were all read from a single sample in a study of immune heterogeneity within non-small cell lung tumors. Genomic DNA extracted from bulk tumor tissue served as template. A total of about 0.55 ug was used per sample. Biopsy collection occurred during surgery, with several far-apart biopsies per primary tumor. Untreated, newly diagnosed non-small cell lung cancer patients underwent curative surgery. Multiplex PCR relied on 32 V and 13 J primers to amplify TCR beta CDR3. TCRdb passed the multiplex PCR reads through MiXCR, listing each CDR3 protein once. The sample lists about 6,100 distinct CDR3 sequences, roughly a fifth seen once, with more than 11% in the top ten. The sample consisted of lung tumor tissue. These receptors were obtained from a female donor with non-small cell lung cancer.

This clonotype was counted between two and nine times. The rearrangement uses TRBV7-8 and TRBJ1-5, with D possibly matching TRBD1 (5 bases). Germline CDR1 is SGHVS and CDR2 is FQNEAQ. This CDR3 contains 16 residues. Deletions cut 0 bases from V and 4 bases from J, with 13 bases between. CDR3 amino acids: CASSLAEARGNQPQHF. CDR3 nucleotides: TGTGCCAGCAGCTTAGCGGAGGCGAGGGGAAATCAGCCCCAGCATTTT.

The V call is TRBV2, the J call TRBJ1-1; D ambiguous. Trimming removed 6 bases from V and 3 bases from J, with 14 bases in between. CDR1 SNHLY and CDR2 FYNNEI come from the germline V gene. The length of the CDR3 is 14 residues. CDR3 in amino acids: CASRGRSSDTEAFF. The CDR3 nucleotides are TGTGCCAGCAGGGGTAGGAGTAGTGACACTGAAGCTTTCTTT. Using reference TRBV2 and TRBJ1-1 for the parts outside the CDR3, the full variable domain is EPEVTQTPSHQVTQMGQEVILRCVPISNHLYFYWYRQILGQKVEFLVSFYNNEISEKSEIFDDQFSVERPDGSNFTLKIRSTKLEDSAMYFCASRGRSSDTEAFFGQGTRLTVV.

This clonotype was seen a handful of times. V usage is TRBV18 and J usage is TRBJ1-2; 7 bases align to TRBD1. The V segment lost 2 bases and the J segment 6 bases; nucleotides outside the gene matches: 6. The CDR3 runs to 14 residues. Germline V gene lookup returns CDR1 KGHSH and CDR2 LQKENI. The CDR3 here is CASSPSDRRNGYTF. The CDR3 DNA reads as TGTGCCAGCTCACCATCGGACAGGCGGAATGGCTACACCTTC.

The chain has TRBV5-1 and TRBJ2-4, with 7 bases fitting TRBD1. This CDR3 region has 19 residues. Germline V gene data show CDR1 as SGHRS and CDR2 as YFSETQ. V dropped 4 bases and J dropped 3; count of bases not matched to a gene: 19. DNA of the CDR3: TGCGCCAGCAGCCCTGGACAGGAAGGTTCCGGGCTCAGCAAAAACATTCAGTACTTC. This codes for CASSPGQEGSGLSKNIQYF. Together with reference TRBV5-1 and TRBJ2-4, the CDR3 gives the full variable domain: KAGVTQTPRYLIKTRGQQVTLSCSPISGHRSVSWYQQTPGQGLQFLFEYFSETQRNKGNFPGRFSGRQFSNSRSEMNVSTLELGDSALYLCASSPGQEGSGLSKNIQYFGAGTRLSVL.

This clonotype is labeled as medium-sized. J is TRBJ1-2 and V is TRBV30; the D is unclear. The V end lost 4 bases, the J end lost 4 bases, and 10 bases lay between the germline ends. CDR1 and CDR2 from the germline V gene are GTSNPN and SVGIG (reference sequence). The CDR3 spans 12 residues. The CDR3 region has the DNA TGTGCCTGGACCCAAACCACCTATGGCTACACCTTC. Amino acids: CAWTQTTYGYTF.